The entry that follows covers one T cell receptor (beta chain) sequence. Its cognate antigen is unknown. This specimen belongs to a study of T cell responses to AZD1222 COVID-19 vaccine. General study findings and limits: White British ancestry dominated among donors, who included more females, and clonal diversity was possibly underestimated.

This CDR3 is built from 13 residues. Trimming cost V 3 bases and J 4 bases, with 9 bases left between them. The germline CDR1 and CDR2 sequences are SGHTA and FQGTGA. Pooling was applied to second doses at about 4 or about 12 weeks. Sequenced by immunoSEQ multiplex PCR; TCRdb stores in-frame clones only, minus some. Here the sample spans around 150,000 clones, roughly 92% being singletons. The source is an adult who received the AZD1222 COVID-19 vaccine. The sample in question was peripheral blood, obtained 28 days after the second AZD1222 dose. J is TRBJ2-5 and V is TRBV7-3; D is unclear. The CDR3 DNA is TGTGCCAGCAGCTTTGGGGTTCGAGAGACCCAGTACTTC. Translated, it gives CASSFGVRETQYF.